The 27 T cell receptor beta chains below come from one sample, sequenced in a study of cytomegalovirus exposure and HLA in healthy donors. PCR was performed using 60 Vbeta and 13 Jbeta primers. Measured with immunoSEQ multiplex PCR; TCRdb has only the in-frame clones, and not every one. Here the sample table reports approximately 120,000 clones. Sequencing input: PBMCs. The receptors come from a man younger than 40 in good health and CMV-seronegative.

CDR3 amino acids: CASSYSWAQTEAFF. Written as DNA, the CDR3 is TGTGCCAGCAGTTACTCTTGGGCCCAGACCGAAGCTTTCTTT. The genes are TRBV6-6 and TRBJ1-1; D is unresolved. This CDR3 is 14 amino acids long. V was pared by 0 bases and J by 8 bases, with 13 bases between. Germline V gene sequence: CDR1 MNHNY, CDR2 SVGAGI (reference sequence).

V usage is TRBV11-2 and J usage is TRBJ1-3; no clear D. Looked up from germline, CDR1 is SGHAT and CDR2 is FQNNGV. V lost 5 bases and J lost 1, with 6 bases in between. The CDR3 sequence is 13 residues long. Written as DNA, the CDR3 is TGTGCCAGCAGCCCGTCGTCTGGAAACACCATATATTTT. Its translation: CASSPSSGNTIYF.

The J gene is TRBJ1-2, the V gene TRBV7-8, with D possibly matching TRBD1 (5 bases). The CDR3 is 13 amino acids. The germline V gene has CDR1 SGHVS and CDR2 FQNEAQ. Trimming pared 4 bases from V and 8 bases from J, leaving 14 bases between. DNA for the CDR3: TGTGCCAGCAGCTCACAGGCCGCCGGCGGCTACACCTTC. This codes for CASSSQAAGGYTF.

V and J are TRBV4-3 and TRBJ1-2, with 7 bases matching TRBD1. Germline loops: CDR1 LGHNA, CDR2 YSLEER. With V trimmed by 3 bases and J by 5 bases, 3 bases remained unmatched. This CDR3 region has 13 residues. CDR3 DNA sequence: TGCGCCAGCAGCCACAGGGGGAGTTATGGCTACACCTTC. Translation gives CASSHRGSYGYTF.

The rearrangement links TRBV7-9 to TRBJ2-1, with 11 positions matching TRBD2. CDR1 is SEHNR and CDR2 is FQNEAQ in the germline V gene (reference sequence). This CDR3 has 13 amino acids. The V and J ends lost 1 base and 15 bases, in that order; junction bases with no gene match: 5. The CDR3 is CASSLGTSGSPFF. The CDR3 DNA is TGTGCCAGCAGCTTAGGAACTAGCGGGAGCCCGTTCTTC.

The V and J genes are TRBV30 and TRBJ2-1; the match to TRBD2 covers 10 bases. V shed 4 bases and J 9 bases; nucleotides not matched to a gene: 3. Germline V gene sequence: CDR1 GTSNPN, CDR2 SVGIG (reference sequence). This CDR3 region has 12 residues. The CDR3 loop is CAWTSGSSEQFF. CDR3 sequence (DNA): TGTGCCTGGACTAGCGGGAGCAGTGAGCAGTTCTTC.

As concerns this clone: The sample has other DNA sequences that encode this CDR3 too. The gene calls are TRBV30 and TRBJ1-3; no reliable D call. The germline V gene encodes CDR1 GTSNPN and CDR2 SVGIG (reference sequence). The CDR3 loop spans 14 amino acids. Trimming removed 3 bases at V and 2 bases at J, with 11 bases between. This CDR3 reads CAWSGRVAGNTIYF. Here the CDR3 DNA reads TGTGCCTGGAGCGGCCGGGTAGCTGGAAACACCATATATTTT. Based on the CDR3 plus reference TRBV30 and TRBJ1-3, the full variable domain is SQTIHQWPATLVQPVGSPLSLECTVEGTSNPNLYWYRQAAGRGLQLLFYSVGIGQISSEVPQNLSASRPQDRQFILSSKKLLLSDSGFYLCAWSGRVAGNTIYFGEGSWLTVV.

The chain links TRBV28 to TRBJ2-7; TRBD2 is a possible D gene (6 bases). Deletions cut 2 bases from V and 2 bases from J, with 13 bases between. Germline lookup yields CDR1 MDHEN and CDR2 SYDVKM. The CDR3 contains 15 residues. In DNA form, the CDR3 reads TGTGCCAGCAGTTTAGCTAGCGAAAGTCCCTACGAGCAGTACTTC. Translated, it gives CASSLASESPYEQYF.

The V and J genes are TRBV5-1 and TRBJ2-1; 7 positions agree with TRBD2. Per germline, CDR1 SGHRS and CDR2 YFSETQ. The CDR3 has 15 amino acids. With 0 bases clipped from V and 13 bases from J, the junction kept 13 bases outside the gene matches. Here the CDR3 reads CASSLEEARGSNQFF. The CDR3 region has the DNA TGCGCCAGCAGCTTGGAGGAAGCGCGCGGGAGCAATCAGTTCTTC.

The chain uses TRBV30 and TRBJ1-1; the match to TRBD1 covers 8 bases. The ends lost 1 base at V and 4 bases at J; junction bases unmatched: 11. The CDR3 is made up of 16 amino acids. Germline V gene sequence: CDR1 GTSNPN, CDR2 SVGIG (reference sequence). The CDR3 DNA reads as TGTGCCTGGAGTGGGGCAGGGGGCGCGGCGGGCACTGAAGCTTTCTTT. Protein product: CAWSGAGGAAGTEAFF.

This chain connects TRBV9 to TRBJ2-7; 14 nucleotides line up with TRBD2. V lost 0 bases and J lost 2; bases outside the gene matches: 4. The germline CDR1 and CDR2 sequences are SGDLS and YYNGEE. The CDR3 length is 17 residues. CDR3 residues: CASSVGGTSGSPYEQYF. CDR3 bases: TGTGCCAGCAGCGTAGGGGGGACTAGCGGGAGCCCCTACGAGCAGTACTTC.

This chain connects TRBV28 to TRBJ2-7, with 7 bases matching TRBD1. J lost 4 bases, V lost 5 bases, and 11 bases had no gene match. The CDR3 has 15 residues. From germline, CDR1 is MDHEN and CDR2 SYDVKM. CDR3 nucleotides: TGTGCCAGCAGTGGGGACAGAAGAACAGGATACGAGCAGTACTTC. Residues: CASSGDRRTGYEQYF.

The chain combines TRBV18 with TRBJ2-3, with a weak D call TRBD1 (6 bases). Trimming cost V 3 bases and J 4 bases, with 8 bases left between them. CDR3 length: 13 residues. The germline V gene encodes CDR1 KGHSH and CDR2 LQKENI. CDR3 loop: CASSPTGSDTQYF. In DNA, the CDR3 is TGTGCCAGCTCACCCACAGGGTCAGATACGCAGTATTTT.

This chain uses TRBV7-6 with TRBJ1-6; unclear D gene. The CDR3 length is 16 residues. Germline V lookup: CDR1 SGHVS, CDR2 FNYEAQ. V gave up 1 base and J gave up 6 bases, with 13 bases separating them. This CDR3 is CASSLGGAGVNSPLHF. CDR3 sequence (DNA): TGTGCCAGCAGCTTAGGGGGAGCAGGCGTTAATTCACCCCTCCACTTT.

The rearrangement joins TRBV28 to TRBJ1-1; perhaps TRBD1 as D (5 bases). Germline V gene lookup returns CDR1 MDHEN and CDR2 SYDVKM. The CDR3 is made up of 15 amino acids. Trimming took 8 bases from V and 5 from J, leaving 21 bases between them. The CDR3 DNA follows: TGTGCCAGCCAAAGCGCAAGTGCGGGGGGGACTGAAGCTTTCTTT. It codes for CASQSASAGGTEAFF.

The genes are TRBV7-9 and TRBJ2-1, with 8 bases lining up with TRBD2. CDR3 length equals 15 residues. The germline V gene has CDR1 SEHNR and CDR2 FQNEAQ (reference sequence). V was clipped by 3 bases and J by 6 bases; unmatched bases: 7. The CDR3 is CASSFTGGQSNEQFF. CDR3 in DNA: TGTGCCAGCAGCTTTACGGGAGGGCAATCCAATGAGCAGTTCTTC. The entire variable domain, with the rest obtained from reference TRBV7-9 and TRBJ2-1, is as follows: DTGVSQNPRHKITKRGQNVTFRCDPISEHNRLYWYRQTLGQGPEFLTYFQNEAQLEKSRLLSDRFSAERPKGSFSTLEIQRTEQGDSAMYLCASSFTGGQSNEQFFGPGTRLTVL.

The J gene is TRBJ2-7, the V gene TRBV28; 8 nucleotides match TRBD1. Looked up from germline, CDR1 is MDHEN and CDR2 is SYDVKM. J gave up 7 bases and V 6 bases, and 11 bases lay outside the gene matches. This CDR3 has 14 amino acids. DNA of the CDR3: TGTGCCAGCAGCGGCAGCAGGGGGCGCCGGGAGCAGTACTTC. Its protein product is CASSGSRGRREQYF.

This chain connects TRBV2 to TRBJ1-2; 9 bases align to TRBD1. V gave up 4 bases and J gave up 6 bases; unmatched junction bases: 9. CDR1 is SNHLY, CDR2 FYNNEI, per germline. The CDR3 is 15 residues long. DNA of the CDR3: TGTGCCAGCAGTGTAGACAGGGGGACGCGTAATGGCTACACCTTC. It translates to CASSVDRGTRNGYTF.

The chain joins TRBV28 to TRBJ2-5; TRBD1 might be the D (7 bases). This CDR3 region has 15 residues. Germline CDR1 reads MDHEN; CDR2 reads SYDVKM. Trimming pared 6 bases from V and 2 bases from J, leaving 16 bases between. CDR3 protein: CASRGPGGFQETQYF. CDR3 DNA: TGTGCCAGCAGGGGGCCAGGGGGGTTTCAAGAGACCCAGTACTTC.

The V and J genes are TRBV27 and TRBJ2-1; TRBD2 is a possible D gene (5 bases). The CDR3 has 14 residues. Germline CDR1 MNHEY, CDR2 SMNVEV (reference sequence). The V end lost 3 bases, the J end lost 7 bases, and 13 bases lay between the germline ends. CDR3 region: CASSLRRVLNEQFF. CDR3 nucleotide sequence: TGTGCCAGCAGTTTGCGGCGGGTGTTGAATGAGCAGTTCTTC.

DNA of the CDR3: TGTGCCATCAGTGAGTCCGGACTTATGAACACTGAAGCTTTCTTT. It yields the protein CAISESGLMNTEAFF. The chain recombines TRBV10-3 with TRBJ1-1; D unresolved. The CDR3 loop spans 15 amino acids. V was trimmed by 0 bases and J by 0 bases, leaving 8 bases between them. Germline assignment: CDR1 ENHRY and CDR2 SYGVKD.

The chain recombines TRBV5-4 with TRBJ2-7, with a tentative D call TRBD2 (6 bases). CDR1 is SGHNT, CDR2 YYREEE, per germline (reference sequence). There are 14 residues in the CDR3. The ends were cut back, 5 bases at V and 2 bases at J, with 14 bases in the middle. In nucleotides, the CDR3 is TGTGCCAGCAGGGCGCGGGACCGACCCTACGAGCAGTACTTC. This sequence encodes CASRARDRPYEQYF.

The rearrangement joins TRBV29-1 to TRBJ1-1, with D unresolved. Germline assignment: CDR1 SQVTM and CDR2 ANQGSEA. V dropped 3 bases and J dropped 1 base, with 9 bases sitting between them. CDR3 length: 13 residues. The CDR3: CSVDNRGNTEAFF. DNA of the CDR3: TGCAGCGTTGATAATCGGGGGAACACTGAAGCTTTCTTT.

The chain has TRBV6-1 and TRBJ1-5, with TRBD1 matching over 9 bases. The CDR3 is 15 amino acids. From germline, CDR1 is MNHNS and CDR2 SASEGT. The ends lost 8 bases at V and 7 bases at J; junction bases unmatched: 12. CDR3 in amino acids: CASFSGQGFRQPQHF. The CDR3 DNA is TGTGCCAGCTTCTCAGGACAGGGGTTTCGGCAGCCCCAGCATTTT.

V usage is TRBV4-1 and J usage is TRBJ2-1; D may be TRBD1 (6 bases). This CDR3 is 18 amino acids long. V was pared by 0 bases and J by 7 bases, with 22 bases between. CDR1 is MGHRA, CDR2 YSYEKL, per germline. This chain's CDR3 is CASSQEGVGARIGNEQFF. The CDR3 nucleotides are TGCGCCAGCAGCCAAGAGGGAGTGGGGGCTCGGATCGGTAATGAGCAGTTCTTC.

The J gene is TRBJ2-2, the V gene TRBV14, with D perhaps matching TRBD2 (5 bases). The germline gives CDR1 SGHDN, CDR2 FVKESK. The CDR3 runs to 13 residues. V lost 2 bases, J lost 6 bases, and 7 bases lay in between. CDR3 in DNA: TGTGCCAGCAGCCAACTGGGAGCCGGGGAGCTGTTTTTT. As protein: CASSQLGAGELFF.

This chain connects TRBV5-4 to TRBJ2-1, with D perhaps TRBD1 (6 bases). The V gene lost 9 bases and the J gene lost 5 bases, with 18 bases spanning the gap. The CDR3 has 14 residues. Germline CDR1 reads SGHNT; CDR2 reads YYREEE (reference sequence). CDR3 amino acids: CAIPTGTNNNEQFF. Here the CDR3 DNA reads TGTGCCATCCCGACCGGGACAAATAACAATGAGCAGTTCTTC.